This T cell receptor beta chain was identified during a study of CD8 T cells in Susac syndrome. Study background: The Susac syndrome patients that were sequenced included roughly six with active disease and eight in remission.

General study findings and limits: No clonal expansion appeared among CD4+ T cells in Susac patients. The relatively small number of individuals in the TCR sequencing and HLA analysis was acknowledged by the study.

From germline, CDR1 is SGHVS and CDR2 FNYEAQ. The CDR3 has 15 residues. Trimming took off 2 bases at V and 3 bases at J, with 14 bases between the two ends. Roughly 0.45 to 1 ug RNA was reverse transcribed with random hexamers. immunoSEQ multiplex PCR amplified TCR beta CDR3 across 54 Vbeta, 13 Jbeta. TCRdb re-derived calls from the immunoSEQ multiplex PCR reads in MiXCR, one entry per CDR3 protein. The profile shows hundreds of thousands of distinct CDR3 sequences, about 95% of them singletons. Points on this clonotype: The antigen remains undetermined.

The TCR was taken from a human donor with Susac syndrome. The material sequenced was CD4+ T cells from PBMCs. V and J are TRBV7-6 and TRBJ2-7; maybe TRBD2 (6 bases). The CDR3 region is CASSLQGGTHYEQYF. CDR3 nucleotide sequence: TGTGCCAGCAGCTTACAGGGCGGGACCCACTACGAGCAGTACTTC.